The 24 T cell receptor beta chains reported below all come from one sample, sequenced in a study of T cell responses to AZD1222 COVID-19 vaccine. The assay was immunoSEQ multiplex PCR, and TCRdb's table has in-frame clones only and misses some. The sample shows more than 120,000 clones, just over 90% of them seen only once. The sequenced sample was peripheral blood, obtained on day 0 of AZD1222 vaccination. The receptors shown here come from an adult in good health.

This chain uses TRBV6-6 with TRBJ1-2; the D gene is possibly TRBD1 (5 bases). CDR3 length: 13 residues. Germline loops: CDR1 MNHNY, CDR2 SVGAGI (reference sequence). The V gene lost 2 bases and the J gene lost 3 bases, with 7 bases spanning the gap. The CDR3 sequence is CASSYEGHYGYTF. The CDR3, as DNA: TGTGCCAGCAGTTACGAGGGGCACTATGGCTACACCTTC.

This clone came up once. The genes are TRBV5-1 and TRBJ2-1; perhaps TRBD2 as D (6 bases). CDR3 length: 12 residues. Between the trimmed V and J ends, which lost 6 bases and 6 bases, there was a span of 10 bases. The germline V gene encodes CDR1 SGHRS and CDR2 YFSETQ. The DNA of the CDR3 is TGCGCCAGCATGGGGGGAGTCAATGAGCAGTTCTTC. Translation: CASMGGVNEQFF.

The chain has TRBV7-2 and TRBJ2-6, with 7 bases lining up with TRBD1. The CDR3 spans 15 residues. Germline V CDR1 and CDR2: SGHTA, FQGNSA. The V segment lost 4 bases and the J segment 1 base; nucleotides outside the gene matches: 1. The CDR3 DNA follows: TGTGCCAGCAGCTCGACAGGGTCTGGGGCCAACGTCCTGACTTTC. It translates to CASSSTGSGANVLTF.

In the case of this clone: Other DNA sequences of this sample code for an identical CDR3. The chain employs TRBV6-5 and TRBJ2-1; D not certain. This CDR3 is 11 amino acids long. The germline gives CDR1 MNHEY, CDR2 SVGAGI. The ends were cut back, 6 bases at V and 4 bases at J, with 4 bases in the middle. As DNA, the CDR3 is TGTGCCAGCAGGGATTACAATGAGCAGTTCTTC. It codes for CASRDYNEQFF.

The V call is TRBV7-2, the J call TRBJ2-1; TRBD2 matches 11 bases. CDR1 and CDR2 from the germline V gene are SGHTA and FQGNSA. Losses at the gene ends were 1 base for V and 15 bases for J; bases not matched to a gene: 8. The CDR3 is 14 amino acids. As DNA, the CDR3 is TGTGCCAGCAGCTTAGGCTTAGCGGGAGGGCTTCCGTTCTTC. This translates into CASSLGLAGGLPFF.

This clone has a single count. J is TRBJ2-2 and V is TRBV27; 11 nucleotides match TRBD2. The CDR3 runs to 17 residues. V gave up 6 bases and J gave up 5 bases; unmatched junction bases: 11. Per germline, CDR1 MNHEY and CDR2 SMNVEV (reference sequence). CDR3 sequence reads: CASSPKGLAASTGELFF. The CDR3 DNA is TGTGCCAGCAGCCCTAAGGGACTAGCGGCAAGTACCGGGGAGCTGTTTTTT.

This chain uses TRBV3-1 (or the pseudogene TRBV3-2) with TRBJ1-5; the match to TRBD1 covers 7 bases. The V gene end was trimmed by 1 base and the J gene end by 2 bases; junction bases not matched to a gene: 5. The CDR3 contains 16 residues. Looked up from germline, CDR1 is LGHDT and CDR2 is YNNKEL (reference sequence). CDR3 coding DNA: TGTGCCAGCAGCCAAGCAATAGGACAGGGCAATCAGCCCCAGCATTTT. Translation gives CASSQAIGQGNQPQHF.

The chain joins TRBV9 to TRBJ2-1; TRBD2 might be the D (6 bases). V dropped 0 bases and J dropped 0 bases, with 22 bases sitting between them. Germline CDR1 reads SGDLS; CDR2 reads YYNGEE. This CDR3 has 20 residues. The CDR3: CASSVGTLGNGRGSYNEQFF. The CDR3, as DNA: TGTGCCAGCAGCGTAGGCACTCTGGGGAACGGGAGAGGCTCCTACAATGAGCAGTTCTTC.

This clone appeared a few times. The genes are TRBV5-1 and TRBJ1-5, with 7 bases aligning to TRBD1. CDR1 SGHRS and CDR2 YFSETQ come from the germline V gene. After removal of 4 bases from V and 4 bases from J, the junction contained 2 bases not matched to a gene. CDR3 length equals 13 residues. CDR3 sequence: CASSLQGNQPQHF. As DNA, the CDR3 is TGCGCCAGCAGCCTACAGGGGAATCAGCCCCAGCATTTT.

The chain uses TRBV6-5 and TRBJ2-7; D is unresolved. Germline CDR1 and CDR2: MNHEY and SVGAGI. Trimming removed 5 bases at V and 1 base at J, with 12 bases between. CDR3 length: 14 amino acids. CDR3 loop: CASSIYRLSYEQYF. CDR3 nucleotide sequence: TGTGCCAGCAGTATTTACCGGTTGTCCTACGAGCAGTACTTC.

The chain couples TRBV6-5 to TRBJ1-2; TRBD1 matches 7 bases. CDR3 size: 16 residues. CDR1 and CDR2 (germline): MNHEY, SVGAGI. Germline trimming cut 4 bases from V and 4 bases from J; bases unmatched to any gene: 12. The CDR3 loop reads CASSFGFAGGLYGYTF. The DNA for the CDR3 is TGTGCCAGCAGTTTTGGCTTTGCAGGGGGGCTCTATGGCTACACCTTC.

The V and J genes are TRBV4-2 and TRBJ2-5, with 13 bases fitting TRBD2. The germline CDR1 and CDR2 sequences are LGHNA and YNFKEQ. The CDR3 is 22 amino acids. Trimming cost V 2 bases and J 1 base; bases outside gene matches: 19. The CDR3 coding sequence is TGTGCCAGCAGCCAACAACCTCGGACTAGCGGGAGTGGATATGGAGCCCAAGAGACCCAGTACTTC. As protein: CASSQQPRTSGSGYGAQETQYF.

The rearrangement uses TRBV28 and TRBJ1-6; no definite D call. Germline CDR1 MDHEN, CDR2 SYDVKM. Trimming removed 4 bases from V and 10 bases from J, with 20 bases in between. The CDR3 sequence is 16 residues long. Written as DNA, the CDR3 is TGTGCCAGCAGTTCGCAGCAGGAGGTGGCAAACTCACCCCTCCACTTT. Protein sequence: CASSSQQEVANSPLHF.

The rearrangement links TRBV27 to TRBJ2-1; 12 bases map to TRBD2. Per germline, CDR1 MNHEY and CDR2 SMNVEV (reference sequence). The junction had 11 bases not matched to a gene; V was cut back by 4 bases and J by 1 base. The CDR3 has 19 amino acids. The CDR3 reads CASSWRLAGGMVSYNEQFF. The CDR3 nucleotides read TGTGCCAGCAGTTGGCGGCTAGCGGGAGGGATGGTATCCTACAATGAGCAGTTCTTC.

The CDR3: CASSPTGLVKQYF. As DNA, the CDR3 is TGTGCCAGCAGCCCTACAGGGTTGGTGAAGCAGTACTTC. The chain couples TRBV7-9 to TRBJ2-7; D possibly corresponds to TRBD1 (6 bases). CDR3 size: 13 residues. The V gene's germline CDR1 is SEHNR and CDR2 FQNEAQ (reference sequence). V was shortened by 5 bases and J by 8 bases, with 16 bases between the two germline ends.

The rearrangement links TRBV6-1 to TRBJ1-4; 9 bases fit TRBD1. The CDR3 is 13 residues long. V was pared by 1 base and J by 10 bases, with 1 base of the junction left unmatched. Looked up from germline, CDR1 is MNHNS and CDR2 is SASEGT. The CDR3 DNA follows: TGTGCCAGCAGTGAAGGGACAGGGGTAAAACTGTTTTTT. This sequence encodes CASSEGTGVKLFF.

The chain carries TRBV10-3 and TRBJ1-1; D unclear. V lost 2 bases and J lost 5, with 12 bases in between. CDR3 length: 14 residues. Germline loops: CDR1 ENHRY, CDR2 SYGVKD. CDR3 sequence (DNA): TGTGCCATCAGTGAGGGTAGAGGAGAAACTGAAGCTTTCTTT. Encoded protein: CAISEGRGETEAFF.

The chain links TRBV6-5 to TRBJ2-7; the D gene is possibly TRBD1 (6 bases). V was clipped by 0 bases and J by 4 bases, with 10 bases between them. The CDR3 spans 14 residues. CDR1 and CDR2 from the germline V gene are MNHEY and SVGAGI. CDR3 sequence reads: CASSYSGAAYEQYF. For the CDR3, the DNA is TGTGCCAGCAGTTACTCGGGGGCGGCGTACGAGCAGTACTTC.

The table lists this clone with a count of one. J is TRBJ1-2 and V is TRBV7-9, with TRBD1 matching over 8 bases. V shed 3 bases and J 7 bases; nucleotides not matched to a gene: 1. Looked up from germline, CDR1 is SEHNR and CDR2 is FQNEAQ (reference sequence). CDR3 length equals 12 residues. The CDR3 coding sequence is TGTGCCAGCAGCTTCGGACAGGGTGGCTACACCTTC. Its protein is CASSFGQGGYTF.

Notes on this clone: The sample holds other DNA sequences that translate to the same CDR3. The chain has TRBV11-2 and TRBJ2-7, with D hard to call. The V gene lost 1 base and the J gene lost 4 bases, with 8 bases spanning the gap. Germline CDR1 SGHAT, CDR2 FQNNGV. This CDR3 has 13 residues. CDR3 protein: CASSLGRVYEQYF. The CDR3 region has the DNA TGTGCCAGCAGCTTAGGGCGAGTATACGAGCAGTACTTC.

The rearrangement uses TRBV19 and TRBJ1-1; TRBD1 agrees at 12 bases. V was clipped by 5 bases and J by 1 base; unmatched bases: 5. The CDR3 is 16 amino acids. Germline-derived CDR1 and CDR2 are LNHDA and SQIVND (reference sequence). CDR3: CASSLRDRGPNTEAFF. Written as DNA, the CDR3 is TGTGCCAGTAGTCTACGGGACAGGGGGCCGAACACTGAAGCTTTCTTT. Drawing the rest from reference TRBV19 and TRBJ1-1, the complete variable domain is DGGITQSPKYLFRKEGQNVTLSCEQNLNHDAMYWYRQDPGQGLRLIYYSQIVNDFQKGDIAEGYSVSREKKESFPLTVTSAQKNPTAFYLCASSLRDRGPNTEAFFGQGTRLTVV.

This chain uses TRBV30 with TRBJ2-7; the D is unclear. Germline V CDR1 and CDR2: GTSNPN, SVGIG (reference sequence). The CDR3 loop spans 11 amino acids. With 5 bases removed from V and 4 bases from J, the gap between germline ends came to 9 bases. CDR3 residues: CAWAEPYEQYF. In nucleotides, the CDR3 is TGTGCCTGGGCAGAACCATACGAGCAGTACTTC.

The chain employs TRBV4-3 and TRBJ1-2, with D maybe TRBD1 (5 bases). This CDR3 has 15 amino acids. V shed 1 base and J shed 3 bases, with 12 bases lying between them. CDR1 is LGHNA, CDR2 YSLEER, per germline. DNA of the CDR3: TGCGCCAGCAGCCAAGTGGGGGACGGCTACTATGGCTACACCTTC. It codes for CASSQVGDGYYGYTF.

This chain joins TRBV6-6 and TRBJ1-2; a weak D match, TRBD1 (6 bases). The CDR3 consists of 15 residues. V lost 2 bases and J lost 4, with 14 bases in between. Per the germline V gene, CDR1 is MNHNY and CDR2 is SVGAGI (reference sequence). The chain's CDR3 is CASSYADPRGYGYTF. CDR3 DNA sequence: TGTGCCAGCAGTTACGCGGACCCCAGGGGCTATGGCTACACCTTC.